The rows below give T cell receptor beta chains drawn from one sample of a study of shared clonotypes between healthy human individuals. Data came from immunoSEQ multiplex PCR; TCRdb stores just in-frame clones and leaves some out. The sample holds hundreds of thousands of clones; about 90% are singletons and the top ten take approximately 22%. Sequencing was done on a sample of naive CD8+ T cells sorted from blood. Source of these receptors: a man younger than 40 in good health. The CDR3 runs from the conserved cysteine through the conserved F or W. The D gene is left open where the match is weak.

V	D	J	CDR3	DNA
TRBV28	TRBD2	TRBJ2-7	CASSLYSGLAGNSYEQYF	TGTGCCAGCAGTTTATACAGCGGACTAGCGGGCAATTCCTACGAGCAGTACTTC
TRBV29-1	TRBD2	TRBJ2-1	CSVEEASGVYNEQFF	TGCAGCGTTGAAGAGGCTAGCGGAGTCTACAATGAGCAGTTCTTC
TRBV7-3	TRBD1	TRBJ2-1	CASSLTGQNNEQFF	TGTGCCAGCAGCTTAACGGGACAGAACAATGAGCAGTTCTTC
TRBV7-2	TRBD2	TRBJ2-1	CASSLGTSGYNEQFF	TGTGCCAGCAGCTTAGGGACTAGCGGCTACAATGAGCAGTTCTTC
TRBV11-3	-	TRBJ2-2	CASSSYTGELFF	TGTGCCAGCAGCTCTTACACCGGGGAGCTGTTTTTT
TRBV27	TRBD1	TRBJ2-1	CASSPTTGTVYLYNEQFF	TGTGCCAGCAGTCCGACAACCGGGACAGTATACCTTTACAATGAGCAGTTCTTC
TRBV14	TRBD2	TRBJ2-7	CASSQYKGGEQYF	TGTGCCAGCAGCCAGTATAAGGGAGGGGAGCAGTACTTC
TRBV27	TRBD2	TRBJ2-3	CASSLGGGITDTQYF	TGTGCCAGCAGTTTAGGGGGGGGAATCACAGATACGCAGTATTTT
TRBV7-9	-	TRBJ2-3	CASSLVSRADTQYF	TGTGCCAGCAGCTTAGTTTCCCGAGCAGATACGCAGTATTTT
TRBV27	TRBD2	TRBJ2-1	CASSLGTSGKSEQFF	TGTGCCAGCAGCCTAGGGACTAGCGGGAAGAGTGAGCAGTTCTTC
TRBV7-2	-	TRBJ1-1	CASSSRIEAFF	TGTGCCAGCAGCTCCAGGATAGAAGCTTTCTTT
TRBV27	TRBD1	TRBJ2-7	CASSLKGATGYEQYF	TGTGCCAGCAGTTTAAAGGGGGCTACGGGTTACGAGCAGTACTTC
TRBV7-8	TRBD1	TRBJ2-5	CASSLPRTGPYQETQYF	TGTGCCAGCAGCTTGCCCCGGACAGGACCGTACCAAGAGACCCAGTACTTC
TRBV27	TRBD2	TRBJ2-3	CASSLALAGDTQYF	TGTGCCAGCAGTTTAGCATTAGCGGGAGATACGCAGTATTTT
TRBV6-5	-	TRBJ1-1	CASSYGGAEAFF	TGTGCCAGCAGTTACGGGGGGGCTGAAGCTTTCTTT
TRBV7-9	-	TRBJ2-1	CASSSSLLVQFF	TGTGCCAGCAGCTCTAGTTTGTTAGTGCAGTTCTTC
TRBV27	TRBD2	TRBJ2-7	CASSVGTSGTYEQYF	TGTGCCAGCAGTGTCGGGACTAGCGGTACCTACGAGCAGTACTTC
TRBV29-1	TRBD1	TRBJ2-7	CSVEAKGQGYEQYF	TGCAGCGTTGAAGCCAAGGGACAGGGTTACGAGCAGTACTTC